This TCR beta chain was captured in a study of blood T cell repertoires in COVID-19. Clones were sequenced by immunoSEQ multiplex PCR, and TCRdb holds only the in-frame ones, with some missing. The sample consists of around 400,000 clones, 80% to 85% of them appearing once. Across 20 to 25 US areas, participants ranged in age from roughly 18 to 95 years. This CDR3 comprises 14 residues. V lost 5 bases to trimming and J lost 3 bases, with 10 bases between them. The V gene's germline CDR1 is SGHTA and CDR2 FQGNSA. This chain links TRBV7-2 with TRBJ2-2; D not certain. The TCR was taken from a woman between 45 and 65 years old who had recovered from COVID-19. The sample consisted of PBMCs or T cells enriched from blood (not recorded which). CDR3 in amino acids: CASSLTQDTGELFF. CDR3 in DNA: TGTGCCAGCAGCCTTACCCAGGACACCGGGGAGCTGTTTTTT.